The rows below give T cell receptor beta chains drawn from one sample of a study of cytomegalovirus exposure and HLA in healthy donors. The data were produced by immunoSEQ multiplex PCR, yet TCRdb's version contains in-frame clones alone and is incomplete. This table has 150,000 to 180,000 clones, roughly 80% appearing once. The specimen sequenced was PBMCs. These receptor sequences come from a man between 25 and 39 years old in good health and CMV-seropositive. CDR3s include the opening cysteine and the closing phenylalanine or tryptophan. Each record gives: CDR3 length, J gene, V gene, clone size, D gene, CDR3 DNA, CDR3 protein. The D gene is left open where the match is weak. Clone sizes are given selectively: once, few, many, or a class where the clone is expanded.

CDR3 length: 13; J gene: TRBJ1-2; V gene: TRBV7-3; clone size: -; D gene: -; CDR3 DNA: TGTGCCAGCAGCTTAACTGGGGCCTATGGCTACACCTTC; CDR3 protein: CASSLTGAYGYTF
CDR3 length: 11; J gene: TRBJ2-3; V gene: TRBV20-1; clone size: -; D gene: TRBD1; CDR3 DNA: TGCAGTGCTGCACCCGGACAGGGTCAGTATTTT; CDR3 protein: CSAAPGQGQYF
CDR3 length: 16; J gene: TRBJ2-3; V gene: TRBV11-3; clone size: -; D gene: TRBD2; CDR3 DNA: TGTGCCAGCAGCTCCTCCGGGACTAGTGGCACAGATACGCAGTATTTT; CDR3 protein: CASSSSGTSGTDTQYF
CDR3 length: 18; J gene: TRBJ2-1; V gene: TRBV27; clone size: -; D gene: TRBD1; CDR3 DNA: TGTGCCAGCAGTTTATCGGTGCTTTCGGGGACAGGGGTCCATGAGCAGTTCTTC; CDR3 protein: CASSLSVLSGTGVHEQFF
CDR3 length: 13; J gene: TRBJ1-2; V gene: TRBV5-4; clone size: -; D gene: -; CDR3 DNA: TGTGCCAGCAGCGTCGACAGAAACTATGGCTACACCTTC; CDR3 protein: CASSVDRNYGYTF
CDR3 length: 16; J gene: TRBJ2-3; V gene: TRBV6-6; clone size: -; D gene: TRBD1; CDR3 DNA: TGTGCCAGCAGTTCCCCCGAGGGGGCGTGGACAGATACGCAGTATTTT; CDR3 protein: CASSSPEGAWTDTQYF
CDR3 length: 15; J gene: TRBJ2-7; V gene: TRBV28; clone size: -; D gene: -; CDR3 DNA: TGTGCCAGCAGTTTAGGGCAGGGGCCATCCTACGAGCAGTACTTC; CDR3 protein: CASSLGQGPSYEQYF
CDR3 length: 11; J gene: TRBJ1-1; V gene: TRBV30; clone size: -; D gene: -; CDR3 DNA: TGTGCCTGGAGTGAGGAGCTAGAAGCTTTCTTT; CDR3 protein: CAWSEELEAFF
CDR3 length: 14; J gene: TRBJ2-1; V gene: TRBV5-1; clone size: -; D gene: TRBD2; CDR3 DNA: TGCGCCAGCAGCTTGGGGGCGGGGGGGAATGAGCAGTTCTTC; CDR3 protein: CASSLGAGGNEQFF
CDR3 length: 16; J gene: TRBJ2-1; V gene: TRBV4-1; clone size: -; D gene: -; CDR3 DNA: TGCGCCAGCAGCCAAGTGGGGGCTAGTGTTTACAATGAGCAGTTCTTC; CDR3 protein: CASSQVGASVYNEQFF
CDR3 length: 16; J gene: TRBJ1-1; V gene: TRBV7-8; clone size: -; D gene: TRBD1; CDR3 DNA: TGTGCCAGCAGCTCCCCGGGGACAGGGGGGGACACTGAAGCTTTCTTT; CDR3 protein: CASSSPGTGGDTEAFF
CDR3 length: 12; J gene: TRBJ2-7; V gene: TRBV7-3; clone size: -; D gene: -; CDR3 DNA: TGTGCCAGCAGCCGGGAATTGGGCGAGCAGTACTTC; CDR3 protein: CASSRELGEQYF
CDR3 length: 14; J gene: TRBJ2-7; V gene: TRBV5-6; clone size: -; D gene: TRBD1; CDR3 DNA: TGTGCCAGCAGCTTGGTTAGGGGGCGGGACGAGCAGTACTTC; CDR3 protein: CASSLVRGRDEQYF
CDR3 length: 18; J gene: TRBJ2-5; V gene: TRBV5-4; clone size: -; D gene: TRBD2; CDR3 DNA: TGTGCCAGCAGCCACTGGCGAATGACTAGCGATAGTAAAGAGACCCAGTACTTC; CDR3 protein: CASSHWRMTSDSKETQYF
CDR3 length: 16; J gene: TRBJ2-3; V gene: TRBV27; clone size: -; D gene: TRBD1; CDR3 DNA: TGTGCCAGCAGTTTATACGGGGACAGGTCCACAGATACGCAGTATTTT; CDR3 protein: CASSLYGDRSTDTQYF
CDR3 length: 15; J gene: TRBJ1-1; V gene: TRBV25-1; clone size: few; D gene: TRBD1; CDR3 DNA: TGTGCCAGCAGTGGCCGGGACAGGGCGGTCACTGAAGCTTTCTTT; CDR3 protein: CASSGRDRAVTEAFF
CDR3 length: 14; J gene: TRBJ2-3; V gene: TRBV5-1; clone size: few; D gene: -; CDR3 DNA: TGCGCCAGCAGCTTGAATGCGGGGACAGATACGCAGTATTTT; CDR3 protein: CASSLNAGTDTQYF
CDR3 length: 13; J gene: TRBJ1-2; V gene: TRBV7-9; clone size: large; D gene: -; CDR3 DNA: TGTGCCAGCGACCCCGGGACAAACTATGGCTACACCTTC; CDR3 protein: CASDPGTNYGYTF
CDR3 length: 15; J gene: TRBJ2-2; V gene: TRBV11-2; clone size: -; D gene: -; CDR3 DNA: TGTGCCAGCAGCCTCTTCGGGGGGAACACCGGGGAGCTGTTTTTT; CDR3 protein: CASSLFGGNTGELFF
CDR3 length: 14; J gene: TRBJ1-2; V gene: TRBV6-1; clone size: -; D gene: -; CDR3 DNA: TGTGCCAGCAGTGAAGGGGGCTCTAACTATGGCTACACCTTC; CDR3 protein: CASSEGGSNYGYTF
CDR3 length: 13; J gene: TRBJ2-1; V gene: TRBV27; clone size: -; D gene: -; CDR3 DNA: TGTGCCAGCAGTTTACAGGGTCGTAATGAGCAGTTCTTC; CDR3 protein: CASSLQGRNEQFF
CDR3 length: 14; J gene: TRBJ1-5; V gene: TRBV11-2; clone size: -; D gene: TRBD1; CDR3 DNA: TGTGCCAGCAGTCTGACAGGGGAAAATCAGCCCCAGCATTTT; CDR3 protein: CASSLTGENQPQHF
CDR3 length: 17; J gene: TRBJ1-2; V gene: TRBV28; clone size: few; D gene: -; CDR3 DNA: TGTGCCAGCAGTTTAATTGGCAGGGTTGGGACTAACTATGGCTACACCTTC; CDR3 protein: CASSLIGRVGTNYGYTF
CDR3 length: 15; J gene: TRBJ1-4; V gene: TRBV5-1; clone size: -; D gene: TRBD1; CDR3 DNA: TGCGCCAGCAGCCTAGGACAGGGAGTAAGAGAAAAACTGTTTTTT; CDR3 protein: CASSLGQGVREKLFF
CDR3 length: 13; J gene: TRBJ1-6; V gene: TRBV19; clone size: few; D gene: TRBD1; CDR3 DNA: TGTGCCAGCCAGGGACAGAATAATTCACCCCTCCACTTT; CDR3 protein: CASQGQNNSPLHF
CDR3 length: 13; J gene: TRBJ2-3; V gene: TRBV7-2; clone size: -; D gene: -; CDR3 DNA: TGTGCCAGCAGCCCGGGACTCATGTATACGCAGTATTTT; CDR3 protein: CASSPGLMYTQYF
CDR3 length: 13; J gene: TRBJ2-7; V gene: TRBV27; clone size: -; D gene: -; CDR3 DNA: TGTGCCAGCAGTCCGGGGGAGTACCCCGAGCAGTACTTC; CDR3 protein: CASSPGEYPEQYF
CDR3 length: 15; J gene: TRBJ1-2; V gene: TRBV27; clone size: once; D gene: TRBD1; CDR3 DNA: TGTGCCAGCAGTTCCAGGGACAGGGGTTTCTATGGCTACACCTTC; CDR3 protein: CASSSRDRGFYGYTF
CDR3 length: 13; J gene: TRBJ2-2; V gene: TRBV30; clone size: -; D gene: -; CDR3 DNA: TGTGCCTGGAGTGTACGTTCGCGGGGGGAGCTGTTTTTT; CDR3 protein: CAWSVRSRGELFF
CDR3 length: 15; J gene: TRBJ2-7; V gene: TRBV7-3; clone size: -; D gene: -; CDR3 DNA: TGTGCCAGCAGGTCCCCTCAGGGAGGCTCCTACGAGCAGTACTTC; CDR3 protein: CASRSPQGGSYEQYF
CDR3 length: 19; J gene: TRBJ2-1; V gene: TRBV27; clone size: -; D gene: TRBD2; CDR3 DNA: TGTGCCAGCATTCCTCGGGGACTAGCGGCAGGTAACTCCTACAATGAGCAGTTCTTC; CDR3 protein: CASIPRGLAAGNSYNEQFF